This T cell receptor (beta chain) appears in the sequencing data of a study of Graves' ophthalmopathy and Graves' hyperthyroidism. As for the study in general: Peripheral blood was obtained at first diagnosis, ahead of any treatment. Regarding the study as a whole: Sensitivity of under 71% and specificity of approximately 72% were achieved by the model that predicted ophthalmopathy progression.

This clonotype was seen repeatedly, ten times or more. Its antigen is unidentified. CDR3 regions of TCR beta were amplified from RNA transcripts. First-round RT-PCR used HTBI primers; second-round multiplex PCR followed. TCRdb reprocessed the multiplex PCR reads with MiXCR, giving one entry per CDR3 protein. The table includes 450,000 or so distinct CDR3 sequences, under 15% detected once. This CDR3 spans 16 amino acids. The ends lost 3 bases at V and 2 bases at J; junction bases unmatched: 4. The germline CDR1 and CDR2 sequences are KGHSH and LQKENI. In this cohort, patients with other autoimmune diseases, uncontrolled infections, pregnancy or lactation were excluded. The PBMCs were taken from less than 11 ml of fresh peripheral blood.

The clonotype comes from a woman aged 25-40 years with Graves' ophthalmopathy. The chain employs TRBV18 and TRBJ1-5; 10 bases match TRBD1. What was sequenced was blood. Here the CDR3 reads CASSPDRGQGNQPQHF. The CDR3 DNA follows: TGTGCCAGCTCACCTGACAGGGGGCAAGGCAATCAGCCCCAGCATTTT.